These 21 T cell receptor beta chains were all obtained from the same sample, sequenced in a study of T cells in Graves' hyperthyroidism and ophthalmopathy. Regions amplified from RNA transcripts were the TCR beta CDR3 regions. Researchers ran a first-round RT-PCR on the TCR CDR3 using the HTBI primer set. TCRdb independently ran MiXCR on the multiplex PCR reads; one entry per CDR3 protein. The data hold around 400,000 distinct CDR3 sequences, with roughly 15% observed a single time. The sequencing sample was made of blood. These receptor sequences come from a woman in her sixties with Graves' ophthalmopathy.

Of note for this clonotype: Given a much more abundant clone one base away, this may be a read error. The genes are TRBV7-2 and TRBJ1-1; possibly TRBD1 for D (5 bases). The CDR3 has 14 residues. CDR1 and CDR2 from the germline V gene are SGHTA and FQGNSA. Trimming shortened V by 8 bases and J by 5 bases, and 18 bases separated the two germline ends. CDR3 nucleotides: TGTGCCAGCGGCCGCAACGGGCGGGGGACTGAAGCTTTCTTT. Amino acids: CASGRNGRGTEAFF.

In nucleotides, the CDR3 is TGTGCCACCAGTGATTGGACAGGGCTTGAGCAGTACTTC. Its translation is CATSDWTGLEQYF. The chain employs TRBV24-1 and TRBJ2-7; the match to TRBD1 covers 8 bases. The CDR3 consists of 13 residues. Per the germline V gene, CDR1 is KGHDR and CDR2 is SFDVKD. Losses at the gene ends were 2 bases for V and 7 bases for J; bases not matched to a gene: 3.

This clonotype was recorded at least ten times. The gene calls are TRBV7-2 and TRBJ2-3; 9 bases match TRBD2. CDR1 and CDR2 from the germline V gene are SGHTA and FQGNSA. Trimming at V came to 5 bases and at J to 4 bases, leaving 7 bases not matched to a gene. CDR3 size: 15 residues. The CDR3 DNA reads TGTGCCAGCAGCGCCTTAGCGGGAGAGGCAGATACGCAGTATTTT. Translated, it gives CASSALAGEADTQYF. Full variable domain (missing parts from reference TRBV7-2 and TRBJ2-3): GAGVSQSPSNKVTEKGKDVELRCDPISGHTALYWYRQSLGQGLEFLIYFQGNSAPDKSGLPSDRFSAERTGGSVSTLTIQRTQQEDSAVYLCASSALAGEADTQYFGPGTRLTVL.

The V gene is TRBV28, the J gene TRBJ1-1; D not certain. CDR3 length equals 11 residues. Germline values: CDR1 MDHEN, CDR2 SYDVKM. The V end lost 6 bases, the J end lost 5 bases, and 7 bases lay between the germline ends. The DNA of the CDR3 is TGTGCCAGCAGCTGGAAGACTGAAGCTTTCTTT. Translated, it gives CASSWKTEAFF. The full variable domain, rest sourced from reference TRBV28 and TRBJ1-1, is DVKVTQSSRYLVKRTGEKVFLECVQDMDHENMFWYRQDPGLGLRLIYFSYDVKMKEKGDIPEGYSVSREKKERFSLILESASTNQTSMYLCASSWKTEAFFGQGTRLTVV.

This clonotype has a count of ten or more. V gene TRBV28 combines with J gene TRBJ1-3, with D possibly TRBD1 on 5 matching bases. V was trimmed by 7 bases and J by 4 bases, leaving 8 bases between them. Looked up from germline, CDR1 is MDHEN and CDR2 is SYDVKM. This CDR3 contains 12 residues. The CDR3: CASTDIGNTIYF. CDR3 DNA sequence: TGTGCCAGCACGGACATCGGAAACACCATATATTTT.

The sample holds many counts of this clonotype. DNA of the CDR3: TGTGCCAGCAGCTTGGGACAGGGAGGCCCTACCGGGGAGCTGTTTTTT. Amino acid sequence: CASSLGQGGPTGELFF. The rearrangement joins TRBV6-1 to TRBJ2-2; 9 positions match TRBD1. The CDR3 contains 16 residues. V shed 6 bases and J 5 bases; nucleotides not matched to a gene: 10. CDR1 is MNHNS and CDR2 is SASEGT in the germline V gene.

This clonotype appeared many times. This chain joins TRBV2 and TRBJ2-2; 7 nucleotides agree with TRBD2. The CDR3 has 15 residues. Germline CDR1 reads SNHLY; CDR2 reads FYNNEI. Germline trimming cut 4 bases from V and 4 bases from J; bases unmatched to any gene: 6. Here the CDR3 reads CASSGGSVSTGELFF. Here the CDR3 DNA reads TGTGCCAGCAGTGGCGGGAGCGTTAGCACCGGGGAGCTGTTTTTT. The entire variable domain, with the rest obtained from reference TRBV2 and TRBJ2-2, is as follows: EPEVTQTPSHQVTQMGQEVILRCVPISNHLYFYWYRQILGQKVEFLVSFYNNEISEKSEIFDDQFSVERPDGSNFTLKIRSTKLEDSAMYFCASSGGSVSTGELFFGEGSRLTVL.

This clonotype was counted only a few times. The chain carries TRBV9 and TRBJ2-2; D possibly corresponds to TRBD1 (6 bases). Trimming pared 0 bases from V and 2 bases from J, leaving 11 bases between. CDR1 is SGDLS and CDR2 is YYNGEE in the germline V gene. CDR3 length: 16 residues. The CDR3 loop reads CASSVAGQPNTGELFF. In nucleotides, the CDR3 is TGTGCCAGCAGCGTAGCAGGACAGCCTAACACCGGGGAGCTGTTTTTT. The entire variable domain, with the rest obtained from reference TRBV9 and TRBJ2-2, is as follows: DSGVTQTPKHLITATGQRVTLRCSPRSGDLSVYWYQQSLDQGLQFLIQYYNGEERAKGNILERFSAQQFPDLHSELNLSSLELGDSALYFCASSVAGQPNTGELFFGEGSRLTVL.

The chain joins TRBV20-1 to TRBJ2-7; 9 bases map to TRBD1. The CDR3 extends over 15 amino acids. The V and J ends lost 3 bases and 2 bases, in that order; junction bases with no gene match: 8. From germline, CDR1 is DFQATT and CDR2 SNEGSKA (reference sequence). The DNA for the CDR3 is TGCAGTGCTAGCCAGGAGGGGACAGGGACCTACGAGCAGTACTTC. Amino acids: CSASQEGTGTYEQYF.

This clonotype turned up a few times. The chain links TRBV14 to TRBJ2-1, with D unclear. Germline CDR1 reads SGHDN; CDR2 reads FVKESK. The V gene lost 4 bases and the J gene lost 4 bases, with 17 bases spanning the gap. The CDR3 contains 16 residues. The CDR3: CASSPLGRPEYNEQFF. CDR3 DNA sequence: TGTGCCAGCAGCCCACTTGGTCGGCCGGAATACAATGAGCAGTTCTTC.

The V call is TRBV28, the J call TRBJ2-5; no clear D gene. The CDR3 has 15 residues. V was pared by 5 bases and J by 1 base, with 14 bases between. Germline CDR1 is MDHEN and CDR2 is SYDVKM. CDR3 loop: CASSPPLGSQETQYF. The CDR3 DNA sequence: TGTGCCAGCAGTCCCCCCCTTGGGTCCCAAGAGACCCAGTACTTC.

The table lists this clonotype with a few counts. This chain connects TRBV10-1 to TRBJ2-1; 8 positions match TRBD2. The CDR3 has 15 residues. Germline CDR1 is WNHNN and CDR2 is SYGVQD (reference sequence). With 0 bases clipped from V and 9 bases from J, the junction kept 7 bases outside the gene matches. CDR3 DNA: TGCGCCAGCAGTGAGTCACTAGCGGCTGCGGGTGAGCAGTTCTTC. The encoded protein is CASSESLAAAGEQFF.

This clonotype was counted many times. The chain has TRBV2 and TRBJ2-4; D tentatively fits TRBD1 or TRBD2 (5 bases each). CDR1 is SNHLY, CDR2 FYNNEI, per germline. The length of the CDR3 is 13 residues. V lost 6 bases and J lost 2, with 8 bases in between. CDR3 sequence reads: CASSGTPKNIQYF. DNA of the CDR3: TGTGCCAGCAGCGGGACGCCCAAAAACATTCAGTACTTC.

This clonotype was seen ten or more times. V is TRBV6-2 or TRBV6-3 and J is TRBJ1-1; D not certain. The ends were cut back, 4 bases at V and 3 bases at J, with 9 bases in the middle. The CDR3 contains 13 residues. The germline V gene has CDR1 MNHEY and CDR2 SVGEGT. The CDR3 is CASSSRRYTEAFF. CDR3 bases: TGTGCCAGCAGTTCCCGACGGTACACTGAAGCTTTCTTT.

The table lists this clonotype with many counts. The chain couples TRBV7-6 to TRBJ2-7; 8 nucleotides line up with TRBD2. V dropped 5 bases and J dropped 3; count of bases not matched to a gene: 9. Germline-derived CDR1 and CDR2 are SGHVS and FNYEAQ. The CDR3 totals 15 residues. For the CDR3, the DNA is TGTGCCAGCAGCCGTCCCTTCGGGGGGGGCTACGAGCAGTACTTC. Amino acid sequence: CASSRPFGGGYEQYF.

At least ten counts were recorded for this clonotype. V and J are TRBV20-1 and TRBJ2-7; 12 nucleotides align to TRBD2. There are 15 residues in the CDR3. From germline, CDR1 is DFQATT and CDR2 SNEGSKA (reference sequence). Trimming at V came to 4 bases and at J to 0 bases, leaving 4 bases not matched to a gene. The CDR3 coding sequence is TGCAGTGCTACCGGGACTAGCGGGTCCTCCTACGAGCAGTACTTC. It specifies CSATGTSGSSYEQYF.

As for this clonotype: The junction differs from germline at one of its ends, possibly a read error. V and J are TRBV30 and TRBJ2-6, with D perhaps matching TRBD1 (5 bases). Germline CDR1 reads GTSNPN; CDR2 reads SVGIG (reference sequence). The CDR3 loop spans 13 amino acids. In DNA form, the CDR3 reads TGTGCCTGGAGGGATCTAGGGGCCGACGTCCTGACTTTC. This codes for CAWRDLGADVLTF.

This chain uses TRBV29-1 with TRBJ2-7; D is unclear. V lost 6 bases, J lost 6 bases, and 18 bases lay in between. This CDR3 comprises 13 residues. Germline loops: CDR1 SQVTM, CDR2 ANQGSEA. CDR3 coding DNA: TGCAGCGTCAAGGAACAGATCTACGCCGAGCAGTACTTC. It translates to CSVKEQIYAEQYF.

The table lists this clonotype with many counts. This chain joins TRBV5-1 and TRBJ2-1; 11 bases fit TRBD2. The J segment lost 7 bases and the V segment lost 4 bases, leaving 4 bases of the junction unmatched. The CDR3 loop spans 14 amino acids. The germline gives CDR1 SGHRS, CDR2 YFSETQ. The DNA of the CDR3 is TGCGCCAGCAGCCCGACTAGCGGGACTAATGAGCAGTTCTTC. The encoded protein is CASSPTSGTNEQFF.

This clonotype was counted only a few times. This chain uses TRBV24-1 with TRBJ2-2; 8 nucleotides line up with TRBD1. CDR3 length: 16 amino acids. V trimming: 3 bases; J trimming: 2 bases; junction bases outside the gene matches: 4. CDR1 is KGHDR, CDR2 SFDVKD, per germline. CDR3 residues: CATSDPRGPNTGELFF. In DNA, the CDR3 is TGTGCCACCAGTGATCCCAGGGGGCCCAACACCGGGGAGCTGTTTTTT.

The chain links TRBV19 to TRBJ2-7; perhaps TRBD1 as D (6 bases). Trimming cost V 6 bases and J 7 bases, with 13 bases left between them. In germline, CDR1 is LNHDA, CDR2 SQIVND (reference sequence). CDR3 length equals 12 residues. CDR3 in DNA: TGTGCCAGTAGCCACAGGGTGGGGGAGCAGTACTTC. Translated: CASSHRVGEQYF.